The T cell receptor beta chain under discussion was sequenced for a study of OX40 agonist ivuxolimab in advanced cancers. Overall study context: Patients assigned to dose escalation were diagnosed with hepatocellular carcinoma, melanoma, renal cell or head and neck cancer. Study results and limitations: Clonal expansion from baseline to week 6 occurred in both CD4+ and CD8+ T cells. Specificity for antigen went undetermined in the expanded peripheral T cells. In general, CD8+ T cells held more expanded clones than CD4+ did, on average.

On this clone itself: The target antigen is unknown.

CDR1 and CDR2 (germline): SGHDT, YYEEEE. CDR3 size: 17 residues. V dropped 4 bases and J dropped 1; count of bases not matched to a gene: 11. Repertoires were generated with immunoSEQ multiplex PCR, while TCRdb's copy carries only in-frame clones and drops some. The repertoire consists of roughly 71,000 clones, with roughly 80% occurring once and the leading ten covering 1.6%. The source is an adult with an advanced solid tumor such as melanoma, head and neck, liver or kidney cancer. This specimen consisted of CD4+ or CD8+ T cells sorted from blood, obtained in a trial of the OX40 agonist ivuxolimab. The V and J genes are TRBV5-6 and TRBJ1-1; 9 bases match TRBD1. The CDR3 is CASSMRDRVFRNTEAFF. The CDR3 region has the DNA TGTGCCAGCAGCATGCGGGACAGGGTTTTTAGGAACACTGAAGCTTTCTTT.